A selection of T cell receptor beta chains follows, all from one sample in a study of shared clonotypes between healthy human individuals. TCRdb keeps only in-frame clones here, not all; method: immunoSEQ multiplex PCR. This table holds more than 1.2 million clones, 98% found once. The specimen sequenced was naive CD4+ T cells sorted from blood. The receptors derive from a man aged 30 to 39 in good health. Each CDR3 is given with its conserved first and last residue. The order of the fields is J gene, D gene, V gene, clone size, CDR3 DNA, CDR3 protein. The D gene is left open where the match is weak. Where a row states a size, it is once, few, many or the class of an expanded clone; other rows omit it.

TRBJ2-1 TRBD2 TRBV9 - TGTGCCAGCAGCGTAGCTCCTAGCGGGAGCTCCTACAATGAGCAGTTCTTC CASSVAPSGSSYNEQFF
TRBJ2-2 - TRBV28 - TGTGCCAGCAGTCCGACGGGACTTGGGGCAAACACCGGGGAGCTGTTTTTT CASSPTGLGANTGELFF
TRBJ1-5 - TRBV18 - TGTGCCAGCTCACCAGGACCCACTTTGGGCCACAGCTTCAATCAGCCCCAGCATTTT CASSPGPTLGHSFNQPQHF
TRBJ1-5 - TRBV7-2 - TGTGCCAGCAGCTTAGGGGGCCCAGGCCAGCCCCAGCATTTT CASSLGGPGQPQHF
TRBJ2-1 - TRBV2 - TGTGCCAGCACCAAATACAATGAGCAGTTCTTC CASTKYNEQFF
TRBJ2-2 TRBD1 TRBV5-6 - TGTGCCAGCAGCTTATCCGGGACAGGAACCGGGGAGCTGTTTTTT CASSLSGTGTGELFF
TRBJ2-2 - TRBV5-1 - TGCGCCAGCAGCTTGGGGGGAAGCACCGGGGAGCTGTTTTTT CASSLGGSTGELFF
TRBJ1-3 - TRBV6-5 - TGTGCCAGCAGCTCGGGGCGGGGGTCTGGAAACACCATATATTTT CASSSGRGSGNTIYF
TRBJ2-4 - TRBV9 - TGTGCCAGCAGCGTAGTTATGTCCGACATTCAGTACTTC CASSVVMSDIQYF
TRBJ1-4 - TRBV7-9 - TGTGCCAGCAGCTCACAGGGAACTAATGAAAAACTGTTTTTT CASSSQGTNEKLFF
TRBJ2-3 - TRBV10-3 - TGTGCCTCCCACGACGGGTTCACAGATACGCAGTATTTT CASHDGFTDTQYF
TRBJ2-2 - TRBV7-3 - TGTGCCAGCAGCTTTGGGGGCGGAACGAAGACCGGGGAGCTGTTTTTT CASSFGGGTKTGELFF
TRBJ1-2 TRBD1 TRBV29-1 - TGCAGCGGTGGACAGGGGACTAACTATGGCTACACCTTC CSGGQGTNYGYTF
TRBJ2-2 TRBD2 TRBV9 - TGTGCCAGCAGCGTCGGCGGGAGTGATAACGGGGAGCTGTTTTTT CASSVGGSDNGELFF
TRBJ2-1 - TRBV5-1 - TGCGCCAGCAGCTTGGATGGAAGGAGTGAGCAGTTCTTC CASSLDGRSEQFF
TRBJ1-1 - TRBV9 - TGTGCCAGCAGCGTAGAAACAGGCCCAAACACTGAAGCTTTCTTT CASSVETGPNTEAFF
TRBJ2-1 - TRBV7-3 - TGTGCCAGCAGCTTAACAGGGTACAATGAGCAGTTCTTC CASSLTGYNEQFF
TRBJ1-1 - TRBV30 once TGTGCCTGGGTGCTCCTCGGGGGAAGGGTGAACACTGAAGCTTTCTTT CAWVLLGGRVNTEAFF
TRBJ2-1 - TRBV7-7 - TGTGCCAGCAGCTTAGACAGGGACGGTGAGCAGTTCTTC CASSLDRDGEQFF
TRBJ2-3 - TRBV4-1 - TGCGCCAGCAGCCAGGGGACTTTCACAGATACGCAGTATTTT CASSQGTFTDTQYF
TRBJ2-2 - TRBV5-4 - TGTGCCAGCAGCCCGGGACTGGGGGCCGGGGAGCTGTTTTTT CASSPGLGAGELFF
TRBJ2-7 TRBD2 TRBV7-2 - TGTGCCAGCAGCTTAGCCCGACTAGCGGGAGCCTACGAGCAGTACTTC CASSLARLAGAYEQYF
TRBJ1-5 - TRBV4-1 - TGCGCCAGCAGCCAAGGACATTTCAATCAGCCCCAGCATTTT CASSQGHFNQPQHF
TRBJ2-1 - TRBV11-2 once TGTGCCAGCAGCTTAGGGCAGGGTAGTGACAGTGAGCAGTTCTTC CASSLGQGSDSEQFF
TRBJ2-7 - TRBV5-1 - TGCGCCAGCAGCGTGACTCCGTCAACCAAGGGCGAGCAGTACTTC CASSVTPSTKGEQYF
TRBJ1-5 - TRBV15 - TGTGCCACCAGCCGCTCCGCCCTTGGGGCAGCAAGCAATCAGCCCCAGCATTTT CATSRSALGAASNQPQHF
TRBJ1-1 - TRBV29-1 - TGCAGCGTTGAAACTAGGCAGTCAAACACTGAAGCTTTCTTT CSVETRQSNTEAFF